This T cell receptor beta chain was identified during a study of shared clonotypes between healthy human individuals. Repertoires were generated with immunoSEQ multiplex PCR, while TCRdb's copy carries only in-frame clones and drops some. The sample shows about 600,000 clones, roughly 79% of them seen only once. Trimming took 6 bases from V and 3 from J; bases not matched to a gene: 2. Germline V gives CDR1 MDHEN, CDR2 SYDVKM. The CDR3 totals 13 residues. Sequenced input: PBMCs. V and J are TRBV28 and TRBJ1-3; 7 bases agree with TRBD1. The sequence was obtained from a woman between 40 and 55 years old in good health. Some clones in this sample may be carry-over from other donors' samples. The CDR3 here is CASRRTGGNTIYF. In DNA form, the CDR3 reads TGTGCCAGCAGGCGGACAGGTGGAAACACCATATATTTT.